The clone carrying this T cell receptor (beta chain) has just a few counts. The antigen is undetermined. Sequencing used immunoSEQ multiplex PCR; TCRdb keeps in-frame clones, though not all of them. Among almost 40,000 clones listed, roughly three quarters were seen once. The sample comes from a study of T cells in localized non-small cell lung cancer. V shed 5 bases, J shed 8 bases, and the junction held 8 bases outside the gene matches. Germline values: CDR1 SGHTA, CDR2 FQGNSA. The CDR3 is 13 residues long. The study, taken as a whole, reports: When the top 100 tumor clones were examined, a median approximately 60 of them also appeared in the adjacent lung, which was paired and uninvolved.

The source of this sequence is a woman between 35 and 70 years old with stage II squamous cell lung carcinoma. The material was PBMCs, obtained before any cancer treatment. The gene calls are TRBV7-2 and TRBJ1-1; the match to TRBD1 covers 7 bases. CDR3 bases: TGTGCCAGCAGCCCGACAGGGAACGTCGAAGCTTTCTTT. Translating it yields CASSPTGNVEAFF.